Described below is a single TCR beta chain sequence and its context. Only in-frame clones appear in the TCRdb table, and some are missing; sequencing was by immunoSEQ multiplex PCR. Of approximately 97,000 clones detected, more than 80% appear once; the ten largest clones hold around 4.5%. Trimming removed 6 bases from V and 5 bases from J; junction bases left unmatched: 7. This CDR3 region has 14 residues. From germline, CDR1 is LNHDA and CDR2 SQIVND (reference sequence). The sample originates from a study of blood T cell repertoires in COVID-19. The gene calls are TRBV19 and TRBJ2-5; TRBD2 matches 9 bases. Input material: peripheral blood. This clonotype was sampled from a human donor in a cohort sampled during active COVID-19. The CDR3 coding sequence is TGTGCCAGTAGCGCGGGGGGGGCTGAGGAGACCCAGTACTTC. This sequence encodes CASSAGGAEETQYF. Using reference TRBV19 and TRBJ2-5 for the parts outside the CDR3, the full variable domain is DGGITQSPKYLFRKEGQNVTLSCEQNLNHDAMYWYRQDPGQGLRLIYYSQIVNDFQKGDIAEGYSVSREKKESFPLTVTSAQKNPTAFYLCASSAGGAEETQYFGPGTRLLVL.